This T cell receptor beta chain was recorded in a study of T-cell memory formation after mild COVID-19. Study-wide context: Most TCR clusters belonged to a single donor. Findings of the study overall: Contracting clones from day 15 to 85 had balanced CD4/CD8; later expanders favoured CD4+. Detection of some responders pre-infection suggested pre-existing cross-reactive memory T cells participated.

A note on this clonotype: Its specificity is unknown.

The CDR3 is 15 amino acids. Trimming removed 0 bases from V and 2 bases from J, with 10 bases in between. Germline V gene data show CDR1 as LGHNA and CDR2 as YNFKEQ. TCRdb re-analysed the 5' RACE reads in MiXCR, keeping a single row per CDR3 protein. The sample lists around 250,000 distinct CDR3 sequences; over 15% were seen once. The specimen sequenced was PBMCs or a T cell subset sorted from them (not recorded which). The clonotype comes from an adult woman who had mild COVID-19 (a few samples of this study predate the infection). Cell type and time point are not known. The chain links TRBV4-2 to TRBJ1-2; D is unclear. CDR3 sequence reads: CASSQERAANYGYTF. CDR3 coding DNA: TGTGCCAGCAGCCAAGAAAGGGCGGCGAACTATGGCTACACCTTC.